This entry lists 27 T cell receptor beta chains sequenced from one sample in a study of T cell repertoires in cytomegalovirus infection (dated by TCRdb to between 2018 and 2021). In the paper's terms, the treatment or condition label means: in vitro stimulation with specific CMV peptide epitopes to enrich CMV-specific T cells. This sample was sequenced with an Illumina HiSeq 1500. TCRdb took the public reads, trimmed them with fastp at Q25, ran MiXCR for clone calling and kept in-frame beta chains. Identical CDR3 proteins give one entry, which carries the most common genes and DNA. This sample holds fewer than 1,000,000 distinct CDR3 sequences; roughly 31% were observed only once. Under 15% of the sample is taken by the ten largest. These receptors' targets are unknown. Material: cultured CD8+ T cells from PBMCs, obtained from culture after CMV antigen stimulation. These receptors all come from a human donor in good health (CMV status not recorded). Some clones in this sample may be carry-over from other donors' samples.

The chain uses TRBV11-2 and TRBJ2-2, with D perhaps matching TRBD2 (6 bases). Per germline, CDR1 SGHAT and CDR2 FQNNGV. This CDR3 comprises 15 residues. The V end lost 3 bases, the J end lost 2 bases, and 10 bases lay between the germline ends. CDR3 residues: CASSFRGGNTGELFF. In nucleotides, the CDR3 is TGTGCCAGCAGCTTCCGGGGAGGAAACACCGGGGAGCTGTTTTTT.

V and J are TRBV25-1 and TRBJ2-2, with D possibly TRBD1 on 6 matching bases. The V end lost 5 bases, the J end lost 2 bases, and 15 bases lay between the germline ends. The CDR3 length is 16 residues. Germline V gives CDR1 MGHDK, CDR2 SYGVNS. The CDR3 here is CASSSPDSSNTGELFF. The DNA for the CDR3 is TGTGCCAGCAGTTCTCCGGACAGTTCTAACACCGGGGAGCTGTTTTTT.

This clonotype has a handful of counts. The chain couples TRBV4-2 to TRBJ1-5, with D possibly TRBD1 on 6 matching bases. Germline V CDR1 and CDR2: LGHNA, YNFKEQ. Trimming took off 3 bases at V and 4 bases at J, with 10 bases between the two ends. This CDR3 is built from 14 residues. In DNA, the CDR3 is TGTGCCAGCAGCCAGGACAGCGTAAATCAGCCCCAGCATTTT. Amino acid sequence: CASSQDSVNQPQHF.

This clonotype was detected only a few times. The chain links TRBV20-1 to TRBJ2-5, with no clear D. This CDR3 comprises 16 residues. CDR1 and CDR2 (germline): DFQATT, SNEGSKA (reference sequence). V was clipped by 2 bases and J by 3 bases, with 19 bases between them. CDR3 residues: CSARPPTHNSEETQYF. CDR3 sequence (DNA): TGCAGTGCTAGACCCCCGACGCATAATTCTGAAGAGACCCAGTACTTC.

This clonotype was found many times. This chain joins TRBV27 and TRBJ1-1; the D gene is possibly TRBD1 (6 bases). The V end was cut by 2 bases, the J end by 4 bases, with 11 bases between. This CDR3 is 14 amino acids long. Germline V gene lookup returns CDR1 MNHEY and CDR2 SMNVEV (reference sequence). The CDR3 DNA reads TGTGCCAGCAGTTTACGGGGGGCGAGCACTGAAGCTTTCTTT. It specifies CASSLRGASTEAFF.

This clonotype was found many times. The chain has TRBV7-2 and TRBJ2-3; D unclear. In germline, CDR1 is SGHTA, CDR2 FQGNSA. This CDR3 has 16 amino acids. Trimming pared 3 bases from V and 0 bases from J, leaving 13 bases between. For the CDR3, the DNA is TGTGCCAGCAGCTTCCACCGGACCCGGAGCACAGATACGCAGTATTTT. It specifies CASSFHRTRSTDTQYF. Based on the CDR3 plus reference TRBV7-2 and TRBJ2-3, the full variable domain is GAGVSQSPSNKVTEKGKDVELRCDPISGHTALYWYRQSLGQGLEFLIYFQGNSAPDKSGLPSDRFSAERTGGSVSTLTIQRTQQEDSAVYLCASSFHRTRSTDTQYFGPGTRLTVL.

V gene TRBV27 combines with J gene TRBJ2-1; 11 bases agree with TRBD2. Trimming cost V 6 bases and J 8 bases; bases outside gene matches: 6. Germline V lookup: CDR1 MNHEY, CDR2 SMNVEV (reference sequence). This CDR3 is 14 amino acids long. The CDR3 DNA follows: TGTGCCAGCAGCCGTCTAGCGGGGGGAGATGAGCAGTTCTTC. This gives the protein CASSRLAGGDEQFF.

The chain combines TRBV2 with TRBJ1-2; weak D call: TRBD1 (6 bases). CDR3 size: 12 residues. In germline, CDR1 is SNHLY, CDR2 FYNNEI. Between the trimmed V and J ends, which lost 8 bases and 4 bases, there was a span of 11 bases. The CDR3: CASRQDLYGYTF. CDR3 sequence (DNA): TGTGCCAGCCGACAGGACCTCTATGGCTACACCTTC. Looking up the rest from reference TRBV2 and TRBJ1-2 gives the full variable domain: EPEVTQTPSHQVTQMGQEVILRCVPISNHLYFYWYRQILGQKVEFLVSFYNNEISEKSEIFDDQFSVERPDGSNFTLKIRSTKLEDSAMYFCASRQDLYGYTFGSGTRLTVV.

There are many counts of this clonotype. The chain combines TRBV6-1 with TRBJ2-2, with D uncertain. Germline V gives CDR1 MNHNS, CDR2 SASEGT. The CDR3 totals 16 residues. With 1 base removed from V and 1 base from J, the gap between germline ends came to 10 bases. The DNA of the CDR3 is TGTGCCAGCAGTGAAGTTTGGGGTCTGAACACCGGGGAGCTGTTTTTT. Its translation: CASSEVWGLNTGELFF.

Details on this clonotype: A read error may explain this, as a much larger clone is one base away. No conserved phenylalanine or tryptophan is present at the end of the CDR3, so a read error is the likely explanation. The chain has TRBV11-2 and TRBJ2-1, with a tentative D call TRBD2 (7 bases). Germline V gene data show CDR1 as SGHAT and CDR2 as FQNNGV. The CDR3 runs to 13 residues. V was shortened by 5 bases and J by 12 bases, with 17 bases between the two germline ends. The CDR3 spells CASSGGLGEGQFS. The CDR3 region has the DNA TGTGCCAGCAGCGGGGGGCTTGGGGAGGGGCAGTTCTCC.

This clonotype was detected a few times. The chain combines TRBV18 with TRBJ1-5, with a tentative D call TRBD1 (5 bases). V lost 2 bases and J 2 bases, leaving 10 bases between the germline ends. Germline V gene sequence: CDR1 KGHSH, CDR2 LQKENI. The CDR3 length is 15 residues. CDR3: CASSPGGDGNQPQHF. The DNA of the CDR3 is TGTGCCAGCTCACCAGGGGGTGACGGCAATCAGCCCCAGCATTTT.

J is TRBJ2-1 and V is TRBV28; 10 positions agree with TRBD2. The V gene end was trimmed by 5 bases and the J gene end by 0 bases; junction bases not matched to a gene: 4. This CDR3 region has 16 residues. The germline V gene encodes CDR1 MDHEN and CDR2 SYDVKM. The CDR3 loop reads CASSISGGFSYNEQFF. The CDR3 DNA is TGTGCCAGCAGTATTAGCGGGGGGTTCTCCTACAATGAGCAGTTCTTC.

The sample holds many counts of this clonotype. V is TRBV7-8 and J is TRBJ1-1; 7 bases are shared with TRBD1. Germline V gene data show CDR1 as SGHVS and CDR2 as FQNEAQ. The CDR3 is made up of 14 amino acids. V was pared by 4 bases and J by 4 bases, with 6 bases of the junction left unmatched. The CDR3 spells CASSSQGGRTEAFF. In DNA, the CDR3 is TGTGCCAGCAGCTCCCAGGGGGGGCGCACTGAAGCTTTCTTT.

This CDR3 is CASSSPRPPSLARGEQYV. In nucleotides, the CDR3 is TGTGCCAGCAGTTCCCCCAGACCCCCAAGCCTTGCACGAGGAGAGCAGTACGTC. The chain has TRBV28 and TRBJ2-7, with unresolved D. Germline V lookup: CDR1 MDHEN, CDR2 SYDVKM. CDR3 length: 18 residues. The V gene lost 4 bases and the J gene lost 7 bases, with 29 bases spanning the gap.

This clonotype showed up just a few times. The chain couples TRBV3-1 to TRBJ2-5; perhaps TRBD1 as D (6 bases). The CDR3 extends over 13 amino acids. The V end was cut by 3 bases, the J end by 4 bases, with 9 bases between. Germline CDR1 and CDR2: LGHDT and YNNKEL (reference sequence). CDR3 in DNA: TGTGCCAGCAGCCACACAGGGATAGAGACCCAGTACTTC. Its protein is CASSHTGIETQYF.

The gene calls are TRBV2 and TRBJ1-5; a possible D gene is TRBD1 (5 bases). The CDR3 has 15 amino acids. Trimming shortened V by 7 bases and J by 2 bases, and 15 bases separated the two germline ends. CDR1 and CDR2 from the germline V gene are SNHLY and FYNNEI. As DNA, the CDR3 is TGTGCCAGCATGGAGGGGAAGCTGGGCAATCAGCCCCAGCATTTT. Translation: CASMEGKLGNQPQHF.

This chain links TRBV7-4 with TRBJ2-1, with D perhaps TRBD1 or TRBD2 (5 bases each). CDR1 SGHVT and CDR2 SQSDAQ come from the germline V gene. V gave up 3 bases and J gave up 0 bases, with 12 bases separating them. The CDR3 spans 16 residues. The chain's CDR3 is CASSFRGAPSYNEQFF. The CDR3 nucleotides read TGTGCCAGCAGCTTTCGGGGCGCTCCCTCCTACAATGAGCAGTTCTTC.

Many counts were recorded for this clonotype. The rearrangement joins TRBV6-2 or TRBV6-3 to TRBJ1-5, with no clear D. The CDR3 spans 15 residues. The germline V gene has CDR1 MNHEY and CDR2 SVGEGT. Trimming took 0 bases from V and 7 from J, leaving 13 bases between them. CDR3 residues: CASSYSSGEDQPQHF. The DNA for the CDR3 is TGTGCCAGCAGTTACTCGAGCGGGGAAGACCAGCCCCAGCATTTT.

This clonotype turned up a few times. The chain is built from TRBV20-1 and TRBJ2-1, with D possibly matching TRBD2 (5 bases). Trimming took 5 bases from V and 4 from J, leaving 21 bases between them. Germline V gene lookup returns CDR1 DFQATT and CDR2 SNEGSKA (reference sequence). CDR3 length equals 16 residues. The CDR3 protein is CSAPRSGIVPYNEQFF. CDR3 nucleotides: TGCAGTGCTCCAAGGTCGGGGATCGTTCCTTACAATGAGCAGTTCTTC.

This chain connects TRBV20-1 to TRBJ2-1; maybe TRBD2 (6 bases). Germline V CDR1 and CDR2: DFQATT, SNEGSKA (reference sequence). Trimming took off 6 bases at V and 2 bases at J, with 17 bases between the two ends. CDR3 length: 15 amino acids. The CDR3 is CSARPGLGTYNEQFF. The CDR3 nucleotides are TGCAGTGCCCGACCGGGACTGGGAACCTACAATGAGCAGTTCTTC.

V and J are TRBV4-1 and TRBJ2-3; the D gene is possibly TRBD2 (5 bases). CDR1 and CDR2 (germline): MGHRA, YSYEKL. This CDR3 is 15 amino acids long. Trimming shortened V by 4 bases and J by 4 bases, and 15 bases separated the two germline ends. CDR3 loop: CASSPGVAPADTQYF. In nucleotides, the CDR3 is TGCGCCAGCAGCCCCGGAGTAGCGCCCGCAGATACGCAGTATTTT.

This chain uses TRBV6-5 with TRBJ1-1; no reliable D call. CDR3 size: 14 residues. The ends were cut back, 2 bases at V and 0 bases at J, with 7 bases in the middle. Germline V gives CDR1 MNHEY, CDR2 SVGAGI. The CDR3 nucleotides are TGTGCCAGCAGTTACCGGACCATGAACACTGAAGCTTTCTTT. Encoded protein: CASSYRTMNTEAFF.

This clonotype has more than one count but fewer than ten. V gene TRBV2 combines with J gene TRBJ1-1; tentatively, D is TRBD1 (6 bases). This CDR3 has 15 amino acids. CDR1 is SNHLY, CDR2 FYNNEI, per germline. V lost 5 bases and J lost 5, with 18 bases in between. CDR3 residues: CASSSQGWGGTEAFF. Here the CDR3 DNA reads TGTGCCAGCAGTTCTCAGGGGTGGGGGGGGACTGAAGCTTTCTTT. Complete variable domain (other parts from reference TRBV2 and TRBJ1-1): EPEVTQTPSHQVTQMGQEVILRCVPISNHLYFYWYRQILGQKVEFLVSFYNNEISEKSEIFDDQFSVERPDGSNFTLKIRSTKLEDSAMYFCASSSQGWGGTEAFFGQGTRLTVV.

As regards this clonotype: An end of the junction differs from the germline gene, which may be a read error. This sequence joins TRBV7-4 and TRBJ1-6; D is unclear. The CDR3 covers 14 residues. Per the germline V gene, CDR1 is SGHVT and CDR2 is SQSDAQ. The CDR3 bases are TGTGCCAGCAACTTAGTCGGGAATTATTCACCCCTCCACTTT. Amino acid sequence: CASNLVGNYSPLHF.

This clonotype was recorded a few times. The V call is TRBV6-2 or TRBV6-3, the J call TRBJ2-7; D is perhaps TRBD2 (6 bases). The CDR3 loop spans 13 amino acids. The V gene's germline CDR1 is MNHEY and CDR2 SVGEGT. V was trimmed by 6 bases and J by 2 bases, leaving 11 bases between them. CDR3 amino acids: CASSVGGPYEQYV. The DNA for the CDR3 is TGTGCCAGCAGCGTGGGAGGTCCCTACGAGCAGTACGTC.

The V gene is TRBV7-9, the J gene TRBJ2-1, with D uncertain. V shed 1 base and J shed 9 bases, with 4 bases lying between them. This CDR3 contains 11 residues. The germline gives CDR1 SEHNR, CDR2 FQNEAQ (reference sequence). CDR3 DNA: TGTGCCAGCAGCTTAGAGGCTGAGCAGTTCTTC. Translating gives CASSLEAEQFF.

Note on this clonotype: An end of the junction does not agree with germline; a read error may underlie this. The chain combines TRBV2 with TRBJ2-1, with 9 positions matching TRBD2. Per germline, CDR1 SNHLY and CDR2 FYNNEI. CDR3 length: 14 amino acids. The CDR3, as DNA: TGTGCCAGCACTGAAGGCGGGGGGGACAATGAGCAGTTCTTC. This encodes CASTEGGGDNEQFF.